The 11 T cell receptor beta chains listed next were all sequenced from one sample in a study of cytomegalovirus exposure and HLA in healthy donors. The study ran its PCR with 60 Vbeta and 13 Jbeta primers. Sequencing was performed with immunoSEQ multiplex PCR; in TCRdb, only in-frame clones are kept and a portion is missing. The data show roughly 92,000 clones, with over 70% seen just once and 20% to 30% held by the top ten. The sequencing sample was made of PBMCs. The source of these receptors is a woman between 50 and 59 years old in good health and CMV-seropositive.

The chain is built from TRBV2 and TRBJ2-2, with D possibly matching TRBD2 (5 bases). Trimming stripped 8 bases from V and 7 bases from J, with 11 bases between. Germline CDR1 and CDR2: SNHLY and FYNNEI. This CDR3 is 12 amino acids long. This CDR3 is CASGEGLGELFF. The CDR3 region has the DNA TGTGCCAGCGGAGAGGGTCTCGGGGAGCTGTTTTTT. The full variable domain, completed using reference TRBV2 and TRBJ2-2, is EPEVTQTPSHQVTQMGQEVILRCVPISNHLYFYWYRQILGQKVEFLVSFYNNEISEKSEIFDDQFSVERPDGSNFTLKIRSTKLEDSAMYFCASGEGLGELFFGEGSRLTVL.

The sample holds one count of this clone. The rearrangement joins TRBV10-3 to TRBJ1-4, with D possibly being TRBD1 (5 bases). Trimming took off 3 bases at V and 7 bases at J, with 12 bases between the two ends. The CDR3 contains 14 residues. Germline CDR1 and CDR2: ENHRY and SYGVKD. In DNA, the CDR3 is TGTGCCATCAGTGATCGGGGGTCGACTGAAAAACTGTTTTTT. It codes for CAISDRGSTEKLFF.

This clone was seen more than once but under ten times. The chain couples TRBV30 to TRBJ1-2, with a weak D call TRBD1 (5 bases). The V end was cut by 0 bases, the J end by 8 bases, with 10 bases between. CDR3 length: 12 residues. Germline V lookup: CDR1 GTSNPN, CDR2 SVGIG (reference sequence). The CDR3 coding sequence is TGTGCCTGGAGTGTTGGCAGGGAAGGCTACACCTTC. Its protein is CAWSVGREGYTF.

This clone has just a few counts. This rearrangement joins TRBV25-1 to TRBJ1-4, with a tentative D call TRBD1 (6 bases). V was clipped by 1 base and J by 6 bases, with 12 bases between them. The germline V gene has CDR1 MGHDK and CDR2 SYGVNS. There are 15 residues in the CDR3. The CDR3 nucleotides read TGTGCCAGCAGTGAATGGGCACAGGGATATGAAAAACTGTTTTTT. Its protein is CASSEWAQGYEKLFF.

This clone has a handful of counts. The rearrangement links TRBV14 to TRBJ1-2; D gene uncertain. Deletions cut 0 bases from V and 6 bases from J, with 8 bases between. There are 13 residues in the CDR3. CDR1 is SGHDN, CDR2 FVKESK, per germline. The CDR3 here is CASSQDYSHGYTF. DNA of the CDR3: TGTGCCAGCAGCCAAGATTACTCCCATGGCTACACCTTC.

Points on this clone: At one end, the junction sequence differs from germline, possibly due to a read error. The chain recombines TRBV11-2 with TRBJ1-2; TRBD1 matches at 9 bases. The germline V gene encodes CDR1 SGHAT and CDR2 FQNNGV. The CDR3 consists of 12 residues. The CDR3 is CASSLGQGTPPF. DNA of the CDR3: TGTGCCAGCAGTCTGGGACAGGGAACACCGCCGTTC.

V gene TRBV2 combines with J gene TRBJ1-5; 10 positions match TRBD1. With 5 bases clipped from V and 1 base from J, the junction kept 2 bases outside the gene matches. CDR3 length equals 15 residues. Germline lookup yields CDR1 SNHLY and CDR2 FYNNEI. The CDR3 bases are TGTGCCAGCAGTCGGACAGGGGGAAGCAATCAGCCCCAGCATTTT. The encoded protein is CASSRTGGSNQPQHF.

This clone has just a few counts. This chain's CDR3 is CASSLGAGRVHNEQFF. The CDR3 DNA follows: TGTGCCAGCAGCTTAGGGGCGGGTCGAGTCCACAATGAGCAGTTCTTC. The chain uses TRBV7-2 and TRBJ2-1, with D possibly matching TRBD2 (5 bases). The V end lost 1 base, the J end lost 5 bases, and 15 bases lay between the germline ends. CDR1 SGHTA and CDR2 FQGNSA come from the germline V gene. The CDR3 loop spans 16 amino acids.

This chain's CDR3 is CAWNPRAGRYNEQFF. The CDR3 DNA follows: TGTGCCTGGAATCCGCGAGCGGGGCGCTACAATGAGCAGTTCTTC. The genes are TRBV30 and TRBJ2-1; TRBD2 aligns across 7 bases. This CDR3 is built from 15 residues. V lost 4 bases to trimming and J lost 3 bases; unmatched junction nucleotides: 9. Germline V gives CDR1 GTSNPN, CDR2 SVGIG (reference sequence).

This chain joins TRBV25-1 and TRBJ2-2; weak D call: TRBD1 (5 bases). The germline CDR1 and CDR2 sequences are MGHDK and SYGVNS. V was shortened by 3 bases and J by 9 bases, with 14 bases between the two germline ends. The CDR3 covers 14 residues. The CDR3 nucleotides are TGTGCCAGCAGTGATCGACAGAATTATTGGGAGCTGTTTTTT. Its translation is CASSDRQNYWELFF.

V usage is TRBV19 and J usage is TRBJ1-1; D is undetermined. Germline V lookup: CDR1 LNHDA, CDR2 SQIVND (reference sequence). Trimming pared 3 bases from V and 1 base from J, leaving 6 bases between. CDR3 length: 13 amino acids. DNA of the CDR3: TGTGCCAGTAGTATGGGCAAGAACACTGAAGCTTTCTTT. Translation: CASSMGKNTEAFF.